Shown below are 24 T cell receptor beta chains from a single sample sequenced in a study of T cells in Graves' hyperthyroidism and ophthalmopathy. The investigators amplified TCR beta CDR3 regions from RNA transcripts. Primed by the HTBI set, a first-round RT-PCR was run on the TCR CDR3. TCRdb used MiXCR to reprocess the multiplex PCR reads, holding one entry per CDR3 protein. The profile shows around 380,000 distinct CDR3 sequences, roughly 13% of them singletons. The sequenced sample consisted of blood. The receptors shown here come from a man between 25 and 39 years old with Graves' hyperthyroidism that later progressed to Graves' ophthalmopathy.

A few counts support this clonotype. One end of the junction is discordant with germline, which a read error may explain. V usage is TRBV12-3 or TRBV12-4 and J usage is TRBJ1-2; the D gene is possibly TRBD1 (6 bases). The CDR3 is 13 amino acids. The CDR3 is CVSSSTGLGGYTF. CDR3 bases: TGTGTCAGCAGTTCTACAGGGTTAGGTGGCTACACCTTC.

Note on this clonotype: Just one base apart from a much larger clone, this may be a read error. The chain recombines TRBV6-1 with TRBJ2-1, with D possibly matching TRBD1 (6 bases). This CDR3 is 15 amino acids long. In germline, CDR1 is MNHNS, CDR2 SASEGT. The CDR3: CGSSDQPQGWHEQFF. Written as DNA, the CDR3 is TGTGGCAGCAGTGATCAACCACAGGGATGGCATGAGCAGTTCTTC.

This clonotype appeared a few times. The chain has TRBV18 and TRBJ2-7; D tentatively fits TRBD1 or TRBD2 (5 bases each). The CDR3 is 14 amino acids. Germline V gene lookup returns CDR1 KGHSH and CDR2 LQKENI. The V gene lost 2 bases and the J gene lost 5 bases, with 13 bases spanning the gap. CDR3 nucleotides: TGTGCCAGCTCACCAGTAGGGACCAGCCACGAGCAGTACTTC. It specifies CASSPVGTSHEQYF.

Only a few counts were recorded for this clonotype. The chain has TRBV12-3 or TRBV12-4 and TRBJ1-3, with a tentative D call TRBD1 (6 bases). With 6 bases removed from V and 0 bases from J, the gap between germline ends came to 15 bases. The CDR3 loop spans 16 amino acids. The CDR3 reads CASSPPDRPSGNTIYF. The CDR3 nucleotides are TGTGCCAGCAGCCCGCCGGACAGACCCTCTGGAAACACCATATATTTT.

This clonotype was seen ten or more times. The J gene is TRBJ2-5, the V gene TRBV12-3 or TRBV12-4; D is tentatively TRBD1 or TRBD2 (5 bases each). Trimming stripped 6 bases from V and 2 bases from J, with 16 bases between. The CDR3 covers 15 residues. As DNA, the CDR3 is TGTGCCAGCAGCCCCCCCAATTGGGGGCAAGAGACCCAGTACTTC. Its translation: CASSPPNWGQETQYF.

V gene TRBV7-9 combines with J gene TRBJ2-7; D might be TRBD2 (6 bases). The CDR3 is 13 amino acids. CDR1 SEHNR and CDR2 FQNEAQ come from the germline V gene (reference sequence). V shed 4 bases and J shed 3 bases, with 10 bases lying between them. The CDR3 reads CASSSTSFYEQYF. The CDR3 DNA reads TGTGCCAGCAGCTCGACTAGTTTCTACGAGCAGTACTTC. Supplemented by reference TRBV7-9 and TRBJ2-7, the full variable domain reads DTGVSQNPRHKITKRGQNVTFRCDPISEHNRLYWYRQTLGQGPEFLTYFQNEAQLEKSRLLSDRFSAERPKGSFSTLEIQRTEQGDSAMYLCASSSTSFYEQYFGPGTRLTVT.

The table lists this clonotype with many counts. V is TRBV6-5 and J is TRBJ2-7; D perhaps matches TRBD1 (6 bases). Germline-derived CDR1 and CDR2 are MNHEY and SVGAGI. Trimming removed 1 base from V and 5 bases from J, with 9 bases in between. The CDR3 extends over 13 amino acids. CDR3 nucleotide sequence: TGTGCCAGCAGTTACTGGCAGGGGCACGAGCAGTACTTC. It specifies CASSYWQGHEQYF.

The CDR3 region is CASSSRGPYNEQFF. CDR3 DNA sequence: TGTGCCAGCAGCTCCAGGGGGCCCTACAATGAGCAGTTCTTC. V is TRBV3-1 and J is TRBJ2-1, with 8 nucleotides matching TRBD1. CDR3 length: 14 residues. J was trimmed by 2 bases and V by 5 bases; bases with no gene match: 2. The germline V gene encodes CDR1 LGHDT and CDR2 YNNKEL (reference sequence).

Ten or more counts support this clonotype. The chain is built from TRBV27 and TRBJ1-1, with D hard to call. This CDR3 is 16 amino acids long. The germline V gene has CDR1 MNHEY and CDR2 SMNVEV (reference sequence). Trimming pared 6 bases from V and 0 bases from J, leaving 17 bases between. CDR3: CASSPEAGIMNTEAFF. As DNA, the CDR3 is TGTGCCAGCAGCCCAGAGGCGGGCATTATGAACACTGAAGCTTTCTTT.

This clonotype was seen many times. The chain recombines TRBV28 with TRBJ1-6; D is unclear. CDR1 is MDHEN, CDR2 SYDVKM, per germline. V lost 5 bases and J lost 2, with 10 bases in between. This CDR3 is 15 amino acids long. CDR3 coding DNA: TGTGCCAGCAGTCCCCGGGTACCCTATAATTCACCCCTCCACTTT. This encodes CASSPRVPYNSPLHF.

In this sample, this clonotype turned up many times. The chain couples TRBV6-2 or TRBV6-3 to TRBJ1-1; 7 bases map to TRBD1. V gave up 8 bases and J gave up 9 bases; unmatched junction bases: 6. The length of the CDR3 is 11 residues. CDR1 is MNHEY, CDR2 SVGEGT, per germline. CDR3 loop: CASLRTGKAFF. As DNA, the CDR3 is TGTGCCAGCCTTAGGACAGGCAAAGCTTTCTTT.

This clonotype was seen ten or more times. The chain couples TRBV28 to TRBJ2-3; 7 bases align to TRBD2. This CDR3 region has 15 residues. The ends lost 0 bases at V and 2 bases at J; junction bases unmatched: 2. Germline-derived CDR1 and CDR2 are MDHEN and SYDVKM. CDR3 region: CASSLWRGFTDTQYF. DNA for the CDR3: TGTGCCAGCAGTTTATGGCGGGGGTTCACAGATACGCAGTATTTT.

This clonotype occurred many times. The chain is built from TRBV30 and TRBJ2-1, with D uncertain. V shed 1 base and J shed 10 bases, with 11 bases lying between them. Per the germline V gene, CDR1 is GTSNPN and CDR2 is SVGIG (reference sequence). This CDR3 is built from 12 residues. CDR3 DNA sequence: TGTGCCTGGAGTGCCCTATTTGGGGAGCAGTTCTTC. Protein product: CAWSALFGEQFF.

About this clonotype: This may come from a read error, since a much larger clone is one base off. The rearrangement uses TRBV20-1 and TRBJ2-5; the match to TRBD2 covers 9 bases. In germline, CDR1 is DFQATT, CDR2 SNEGSKA (reference sequence). J lost 4 bases, V lost 5 bases, and 8 bases had no gene match. The CDR3 consists of 14 residues. The CDR3 DNA sequence: TGCAGTGCTGGGAGACTAGCGGTCCGAGAGACCCAGTACTTC. Amino acids: CSAGRLAVRETQYF.

The chain combines TRBV14 with TRBJ1-3; D is undetermined. There are 16 residues in the CDR3. The germline V gene has CDR1 SGHDN and CDR2 FVKESK. V gave up 3 bases and J gave up 1 base, with 13 bases separating them. CDR3 DNA: TGTGCCAGCAGCCACCCTGAAGGGTGGTCTGGAAACACCATATATTTT. The encoded protein is CASSHPEGWSGNTIYF.

The chain uses TRBV9 and TRBJ2-7, with 9 bases identical to TRBD1. There are 15 residues in the CDR3. CDR1 and CDR2 (germline): SGDLS, YYNGEE. The V gene end was trimmed by 4 bases and the J gene end by 4 bases; junction bases not matched to a gene: 9. CDR3: CASSPRDREMYEQYF. The DNA for the CDR3 is TGTGCCAGCAGCCCCAGGGACAGGGAGATGTACGAGCAGTACTTC.

This clonotype was picked up a small number of times. V usage is TRBV6-1 and J usage is TRBJ1-1, with no clear D. V gave up 8 bases and J gave up 5 bases, with 9 bases separating them. Germline V CDR1 and CDR2: MNHNS, SASEGT. This CDR3 has 11 amino acids. The CDR3 reads CASGRLTEAFF. The CDR3 DNA sequence: TGTGCCAGCGGCAGGCTGACTGAAGCTTTCTTT.

The V and J genes are TRBV5-1 and TRBJ1-6; D ambiguous. V was shortened by 0 bases and J by 4 bases, with 8 bases between the two germline ends. The germline V gene encodes CDR1 SGHRS and CDR2 YFSETQ. This CDR3 is 15 amino acids long. The CDR3 nucleotides are TGCGCCAGCAGCTTGGATGCAGTTTATAATTCACCCCTCCACTTT. Residues: CASSLDAVYNSPLHF.

This clonotype was seen at least ten times. The V gene is TRBV14, the J gene TRBJ1-1; D is ambiguous. Deletions cut 0 bases from V and 3 bases from J, with 8 bases between. CDR1 and CDR2 (germline): SGHDN, FVKESK. The CDR3 runs 14 residues. The CDR3 coding sequence is TGTGCCAGCAGCCAAGATATAGGATACACTGAAGCTTTCTTT. Amino acids: CASSQDIGYTEAFF.

In this sample, this clonotype turned up many times. In DNA, the CDR3 is TGTGCCAGCAGCCAAAAACAGGCTAACTATGGCTACACCTTC. Translating it yields CASSQKQANYGYTF. The chain has TRBV12-3 or TRBV12-4 and TRBJ1-2, with D possibly matching TRBD1 (5 bases). The CDR3 runs 14 residues. V lost 6 bases and J lost 0, with 11 bases in between.

The sample holds a few counts of this clonotype. The rearrangement uses TRBV27 and TRBJ2-5; D is perhaps TRBD2 (5 bases). V dropped 1 base and J dropped 2 bases, with 8 bases sitting between them. The CDR3 loop spans 14 amino acids. Germline V gene sequence: CDR1 MNHEY, CDR2 SMNVEV (reference sequence). CDR3 region: CASSLLPGQETQYF. The CDR3 nucleotides read TGTGCCAGCAGTTTATTACCGGGACAAGAGACCCAGTACTTC.

This clonotype has more than one count but fewer than ten. The chain carries TRBV6-4 and TRBJ2-7; 9 nucleotides match TRBD1. Germline CDR1 is MRHNA and CDR2 is SNTAGT. The CDR3 extends over 14 amino acids. V shed 0 bases and J 4 bases; nucleotides not matched to a gene: 1. CDR3 coding DNA: TGTGCCAGCAGTGACTCGACAGGGGGGTACGAGCAGTACTTC. This codes for CASSDSTGGYEQYF.

This clonotype has a count of ten or more. The chain uses TRBV30 and TRBJ2-7; 11 nucleotides match TRBD2. V lost 3 bases, J lost 2 bases, and 3 bases stayed unmatched. CDR3 length: 14 residues. Germline assignment: CDR1 GTSNPN and CDR2 SVGIG (reference sequence). CDR3 sequence: CAWSKTSGAYEQYF. CDR3 in DNA: TGTGCCTGGAGCAAGACTAGCGGGGCCTACGAGCAGTACTTC.

This clonotype was counted at least ten times. V is TRBV10-2 and J is TRBJ2-3, with 9 bases that match TRBD2. V gave up 11 bases and J gave up 3 bases; unmatched junction bases: 3. The CDR3 runs to 12 residues. Per germline, CDR1 WSHSY and CDR2 SAAADI. CDR3 protein: CAAGGLTDTQYF. For the CDR3, the DNA is TGCGCCGCGGGAGGGCTAACAGATACGCAGTATTTT.